Presented here are 25 T cell receptor beta chains from one specimen sequenced in a study of regulatory T cells in long-lasting Graves disease (dated by TCRdb to the early 2020s). Libraries were built with multiplex PCR. TCRdb shows the sequencer as Illumina HiSeq 4000. TCR beta libraries were built with iRepertoire HTBI primers and Arm-PCR amplification of CDR3 regions. TCRdb handled the public reads itself, with Q25 trimming in fastp and clone calling in MiXCR, and kept productive beta chains. Rows are unified per CDR3 protein, each entry keeping the most common DNA and genes. For this sample the table gives approximately 400,000 distinct CDR3 sequences, of which approximately 25% were detected only once. The top ten hold less than 30% of the sample. According to the study, the label for this sample's time point signals: persistent/refractory GD, antithyroid drugs over 5 years with positive TRAb. For both TCR sequencing and RNA sequencing, RNA was extracted from PBMCs in TRIzol.

The input for sequencing was peripheral blood mononuclear cells (PBMCs), taken when the disease was refractory, from a patient treated with antithyroid drugs. The receptor set was obtained from a woman aged 40 to 55 with Graves disease. Donor details come from another sample of the same person, matched by shared clones.

This clonotype was counted a few times. The rearrangement links TRBV19 to TRBJ1-2; a possible D gene is TRBD1 (5 bases). Trimming cost V 5 bases and J 5 bases, with 12 bases left between them. Germline loops: CDR1 LNHDA, CDR2 SQIVND (reference sequence). The CDR3 totals 13 residues. CDR3 coding DNA: TGTGCCAGTAGTTTTCGACAGATTTATGGCTACACCTTC. This gives the protein CASSFRQIYGYTF.

Many counts were recorded for this clonotype. The rearrangement joins TRBV2 to TRBJ1-1; 8 bases match TRBD1. From germline, CDR1 is SNHLY and CDR2 FYNNEI. J gave up 4 bases and V 5 bases, and 12 bases lay outside the gene matches. The CDR3 covers 16 residues. CDR3 sequence: CASSPKTGGEGTEAFF. The CDR3 DNA follows: TGTGCCAGCAGTCCAAAAACAGGGGGAGAGGGCACTGAAGCTTTCTTT.

The chain uses TRBV15 and TRBJ1-1; 9 nucleotides align to TRBD1. This CDR3 comprises 14 residues. CDR1 LNHNV and CDR2 YYDKDF come from the germline V gene (reference sequence). V was pared by 3 bases and J by 4 bases, with 3 bases of the junction left unmatched. CDR3 residues: CATSRETGGTEAFF. For the CDR3, the DNA is TGTGCCACCAGCAGGGAGACAGGGGGCACTGAAGCTTTCTTT.

This clonotype was picked up a small number of times. This chain uses TRBV5-1 with TRBJ2-7; tentatively, D is TRBD2 (5 bases). CDR3 length equals 15 residues. Per the germline V gene, CDR1 is SGHRS and CDR2 is YFSETQ. Trimming cost V 4 bases and J 7 bases, with 21 bases left between them. CDR3 sequence: CASSPGSSGVGEQYF. CDR3 nucleotides: TGCGCCAGCAGCCCGGGAAGCAGTGGGGTTGGTGAGCAGTACTTC. Complete variable domain (other parts from reference TRBV5-1 and TRBJ2-7): KAGVTQTPRYLIKTRGQQVTLSCSPISGHRSVSWYQQTPGQGLQFLFEYFSETQRNKGNFPGRFSGRQFSNSRSEMNVSTLELGDSALYLCASSPGSSGVGEQYFGPGTRLTVT.

This clonotype was seen at least ten times. V usage is TRBV28 and J usage is TRBJ1-3, with D uncertain. V lost 4 bases and J lost 0, with 22 bases in between. Germline assignment: CDR1 MDHEN and CDR2 SYDVKM. The CDR3 has 19 amino acids. CDR3 residues: CASSSLLPLTQSSGNTIYF. The DNA of the CDR3 is TGTGCCAGCAGTTCGCTCCTCCCTCTGACCCAGAGCTCTGGAAACACCATATATTTT. Looking up the rest from reference TRBV28 and TRBJ1-3 gives the full variable domain: DVKVTQSSRYLVKRTGEKVFLECVQDMDHENMFWYRQDPGLGLRLIYFSYDVKMKEKGDIPEGYSVSREKKERFSLILESASTNQTSMYLCASSSLLPLTQSSGNTIYFGEGSWLTVV.

This clonotype was counted at least ten times. The rearrangement joins TRBV6-5 to TRBJ2-7, with 9 bases fitting TRBD1. CDR3 length: 15 amino acids. Trimming at V came to 0 bases and at J to 6 bases, leaving 6 bases not matched to a gene. The germline V gene encodes CDR1 MNHEY and CDR2 SVGAGI. CDR3 residues: CASSYSGQGAFEQYF. In DNA form, the CDR3 reads TGTGCCAGCAGTTACTCGGGACAGGGAGCTTTCGAGCAGTACTTC.

This clonotype was observed at least ten times. The rearrangement joins TRBV28 to TRBJ2-7, with TRBD2 matching over 11 bases. Germline assignment: CDR1 MDHEN and CDR2 SYDVKM. Trimming cost V 6 bases and J 5 bases; bases outside gene matches: 9. The CDR3 sequence is 15 residues long. DNA for the CDR3: TGTGCCAGCAGACTGACTAGCGGGACTGGAAACGAGCAGTACTTC. Translating it yields CASRLTSGTGNEQYF.

The CDR3 reads CASRISGSYNEQFF. In DNA, the CDR3 is TGTGCCAGCAGGATAAGCGGCAGCTACAATGAGCAGTTCTTC. This chain links TRBV28 with TRBJ2-1; weak D call: TRBD2 (5 bases). The CDR3 runs to 14 residues. Germline V gene sequence: CDR1 MDHEN, CDR2 SYDVKM. V was cut by 6 bases and J by 3 bases, with 12 bases left in between.

The chain couples TRBV19 to TRBJ2-7; 8 bases match TRBD2. Germline CDR1 and CDR2: LNHDA and SQIVND (reference sequence). V was pared by 4 bases and J by 1 base, with 6 bases of the junction left unmatched. The CDR3 has 15 residues. DNA for the CDR3: TGTGCCAGTAGTAGCGGCGGGAGGTCTTCCTACGAGCAGTACTTC. Translation gives CASSSGGRSSYEQYF.

This clonotype was observed many times. The chain is built from TRBV20-1 and TRBJ2-7, with 7 bases identical to TRBD1. V shed 6 bases and J 0 bases; nucleotides not matched to a gene: 5. CDR1 is DFQATT, CDR2 SNEGSKA, per germline (reference sequence). The CDR3 is made up of 13 amino acids. The CDR3 reads CSADRESSYEQYF. For the CDR3, the DNA is TGCAGTGCAGACAGGGAGAGCTCCTACGAGCAGTACTTC.

In this sample, this clonotype turned up a few times. The CDR3 spells CASSKRTGGGGYEQYF. The CDR3 nucleotides read TGTGCCAGCAGCAAGCGGACAGGGGGCGGTGGCTACGAGCAGTACTTC. The V gene is TRBV7-9, the J gene TRBJ2-7; 11 bases are shared with TRBD1. Trimming at V came to 5 bases and at J to 3 bases, leaving 9 bases not matched to a gene. The CDR3 contains 16 residues. The germline V gene encodes CDR1 SEHNR and CDR2 FQNEAQ (reference sequence).

This clonotype was seen only a few times. This rearrangement joins TRBV19 to TRBJ1-1; D not certain. CDR3 length equals 16 residues. Germline V gene data show CDR1 as LNHDA and CDR2 as SQIVND (reference sequence). Trimming stripped 10 bases from V and 1 base from J, with 22 bases between. CDR3 nucleotide sequence: TGTGCCACATTAACCCCAGGCAGGTTCGGGAACACTGAAGCTTTCTTT. Translated, it gives CATLTPGRFGNTEAFF. The complete variable domain, with remaining parts taken from reference TRBV19 and TRBJ1-1, reads DGGITQSPKYLFRKEGQNVTLSCEQNLNHDAMYWYRQDPGQGLRLIYYSQIVNDFQKGDIAEGYSVSREKKESFPLTVTSAQKNPTAFYLCATLTPGRFGNTEAFFGQGTRLTVV.

At least ten counts were recorded for this clonotype. As DNA, the CDR3 is TGTGCCAGCAGCCTAAACGAGTCGCCCCAGCATTTT. It codes for CASSLNESPQHF. The chain joins TRBV11-2 to TRBJ1-5; D uncertain. Between the trimmed V and J ends, which lost 5 bases and 9 bases, there was a span of 11 bases. The CDR3 has 12 amino acids. The germline CDR1 and CDR2 sequences are SGHAT and FQNNGV.

The V gene is TRBV20-1, the J gene TRBJ2-7; D is perhaps TRBD2 (7 bases). CDR1 is DFQATT and CDR2 is SNEGSKA in the germline V gene (reference sequence). The CDR3 is 14 residues long. V lost 2 bases, J lost 8 bases, and 19 bases lay in between. The CDR3: CSARTGGRGSKQYF. The CDR3 DNA sequence: TGCAGTGCTAGAACGGGGGGAAGGGGGTCCAAGCAGTACTTC.

This clonotype showed up many times. V usage is TRBV6-1 and J usage is TRBJ1-2; D might be TRBD1 (5 bases). Trimming removed 8 bases at V and 1 base at J, with 11 bases between. Germline values: CDR1 MNHNS, CDR2 SASEGT. The CDR3 consists of 13 residues. The CDR3 reads CASLTVLNYGYTF. CDR3 coding DNA: TGTGCCAGCCTGACAGTACTTAACTATGGCTACACCTTC.

Ten or more counts support this clonotype. The chain couples TRBV19 to TRBJ2-5; a weak D match, TRBD1 (6 bases). Per the germline V gene, CDR1 is LNHDA and CDR2 is SQIVND (reference sequence). The V end lost 5 bases, the J end lost 5 bases, and 15 bases lay between the germline ends. The CDR3 loop spans 14 amino acids. CDR3 amino acids: CASSQQGLGETQYF. DNA of the CDR3: TGTGCCAGTAGTCAACAGGGTTTGGGGGAGACCCAGTACTTC.

This rearrangement joins TRBV28 to TRBJ2-1; 11 bases are shared with TRBD2. The CDR3 is made up of 14 amino acids. V trimming: 4 bases; J trimming: 8 bases; junction bases outside the gene matches: 4. Germline CDR1 MDHEN, CDR2 SYDVKM. The CDR3 DNA reads as TGTGCCAGCAGTTACCTGGGACTAGCGGATGAGCAGTTCTTC. Amino acids: CASSYLGLADEQFF. Filled out from reference TRBV28 and TRBJ2-1, the complete variable domain reads DVKVTQSSRYLVKRTGEKVFLECVQDMDHENMFWYRQDPGLGLRLIYFSYDVKMKEKGDIPEGYSVSREKKERFSLILESASTNQTSMYLCASSYLGLADEQFFGPGTRLTVL.

This clonotype has only a few counts. The rearrangement joins TRBV7-3 to TRBJ1-1; the D is unclear. The CDR3 covers 15 residues. The ends were cut back, 0 bases at V and 1 base at J, with 9 bases in the middle. Germline V gives CDR1 SGHTA, CDR2 FQGTGA. This CDR3 reads CASSLTGIRNTEAFF. The CDR3 bases are TGTGCCAGCAGCTTAACGGGCATCAGGAACACTGAAGCTTTCTTT.

The sample holds a few counts of this clonotype. The rearrangement links TRBV10-1 to TRBJ2-6; unclear D gene. The CDR3 totals 14 residues. Germline lookup yields CDR1 WNHNN and CDR2 SYGVQD (reference sequence). V lost 4 bases and J 5 bases, leaving 9 bases between the germline ends. CDR3 residues: CASSAGPWANVLTF. CDR3 bases: TGCGCCAGCAGTGCAGGTCCGTGGGCCAACGTCCTGACTTTC.

The chain joins TRBV27 to TRBJ2-3; no reliable D call. Germline CDR1 MNHEY, CDR2 SMNVEV (reference sequence). V was shortened by 4 bases and J by 1 base, with 21 bases between the two germline ends. The CDR3 covers 18 residues. The DNA for the CDR3 is TGTGCCAGCAGTTCCGTACTCTCGGCATTAGCTGGCACAGATACGCAGTATTTT. Amino acids: CASSSVLSALAGTDTQYF.

The V gene is TRBV19, the J gene TRBJ2-7; TRBD2 aligns across 12 bases. The CDR3 loop spans 15 amino acids. Germline assignment: CDR1 LNHDA and CDR2 SQIVND (reference sequence). V dropped 5 bases and J dropped 3; count of bases not matched to a gene: 5. Written as DNA, the CDR3 is TGTGCCAGTAGTTCAAAGACTAGCGGGAGCTACGAGCAGTACTTC. Residues: CASSSKTSGSYEQYF. Variable domain in full (rest from reference TRBV19 and TRBJ2-7): DGGITQSPKYLFRKEGQNVTLSCEQNLNHDAMYWYRQDPGQGLRLIYYSQIVNDFQKGDIAEGYSVSREKKESFPLTVTSAQKNPTAFYLCASSSKTSGSYEQYFGPGTRLTVT.

In this sample, this clonotype turned up many times. This chain joins TRBV28 and TRBJ1-1; D gene unclear. This CDR3 contains 11 residues. CDR1 and CDR2 (germline): MDHEN, SYDVKM. The germline V and J ends were trimmed by 10 bases and 5 bases, with 11 bases remaining between them. As DNA, the CDR3 is TGTGCCAATTCAGTAGGAACTGAAGCTTTCTTT. Encoded protein: CANSVGTEAFF.

This clonotype was counted only a few times. V gene TRBV9 combines with J gene TRBJ2-7; TRBD2 matches 7 bases. CDR1 is SGDLS and CDR2 is YYNGEE in the germline V gene. V gave up 0 bases and J gave up 0 bases; unmatched junction bases: 6. The CDR3 contains 16 residues. The CDR3 here is CASSVGGGPVSYEQYF. CDR3 bases: TGTGCCAGCAGCGTAGGGGGGGGACCTGTCTCCTACGAGCAGTACTTC.

This clonotype was detected only a few times. The chain is built from TRBV19 and TRBJ2-5; possible D gene TRBD2, 5 bases. Germline V gives CDR1 LNHDA, CDR2 SQIVND (reference sequence). V gave up 7 bases and J gave up 5 bases, with 17 bases separating them. This CDR3 comprises 14 residues. CDR3 loop: CASTSAGGWETQYF. CDR3 nucleotide sequence: TGTGCCAGTACCTCGGCAGGAGGATGGGAGACCCAGTACTTC.

This clonotype came up a few times. This rearrangement joins TRBV12-3 or TRBV12-4 to TRBJ1-1; 8 bases align to TRBD1. V lost 6 bases and J lost 7; bases outside the gene matches: 13. The CDR3 totals 15 residues. The DNA for the CDR3 is TGTGCCAGCAGACGTAGTGCAGGGGGCCGGTTTGAAGCTTTCTTT. This sequence encodes CASRRSAGGRFEAFF.